A single sample gave rise to the 30 T cell receptor beta chains below, sequenced in a study of post-analysis software for immune sequencing data. Presence of unique molecular identifiers characterized the TCR beta cDNA libraries. TCRdb passed the PCR reads through MiXCR, listing each CDR3 protein once. This table holds over 150,000 distinct CDR3 sequences, roughly 40% found once. The specimen comprised blood, sampled after autologous hematopoietic stem cell transplantation. These receptors were taken from a girl aged 5 to 17 with multiple sclerosis.

This clonotype was found a few times. The chain joins TRBV29-1 to TRBJ2-1; no definite D call. V was trimmed by 3 bases and J by 1 base, leaving 13 bases between them. This CDR3 is built from 15 residues. The germline CDR1 and CDR2 sequences are SQVTM and ANQGSEA. The CDR3 coding sequence is TGCAGCGTTGAGCTTCAAGACGGGTCCTACAATGAGCAGTTCTTC. This codes for CSVELQDGSYNEQFF.

This clonotype was detected only a few times. J is TRBJ1-4 and V is TRBV5-6; perhaps TRBD1 as D (5 bases). The CDR3 loop spans 13 amino acids. Trimming left V 3 bases short and J 8 bases short, with 11 bases between. Germline lookup yields CDR1 SGHDT and CDR2 YYEEEE. The CDR3 sequence: CASSYSGTEKLFF. The CDR3 coding sequence is TGTGCCAGCAGCTACTCAGGGACCGAAAAACTGTTTTTT.

The V gene is TRBV7-3, the J gene TRBJ2-4; 9 positions agree with TRBD1. The J call may not be correct, given that the DNA end is closer to TRBJ2-5. From germline, CDR1 is SGHTA and CDR2 FQGTGA. The CDR3 is 15 amino acids. The CDR3 reads CASSLSGTGQETQYF. CDR3 nucleotide sequence: TGTGCCAGCAGCTTAAGTGGGACAGGGCAAGAGACCCAGTACTTC.

V gene TRBV12-3 or TRBV12-4 combines with J gene TRBJ2-3; D call uncertain. This CDR3 has 14 amino acids. The V end was cut by 4 bases, the J end by 9 bases, with 17 bases between. The CDR3 region is CASSSGRPQDTQYF. Written as DNA, the CDR3 is TGTGCCAGCAGTTCTGGACGACCCCAAGACACGCAGTATTTT.

This chain connects TRBV5-1 to TRBJ2-7; 9 nucleotides line up with TRBD2. CDR1 and CDR2 (germline): SGHRS, YFSETQ. The CDR3 is 15 amino acids. Trimming took 4 bases from V and 3 from J; bases not matched to a gene: 8. CDR3 region: CASSLSGRMGYEQYF. As DNA, the CDR3 is TGCGCCAGCAGCCTTAGCGGGAGAATGGGCTACGAGCAGTACTTC.

This chain connects TRBV11-2 to TRBJ2-7, with 8 bases aligning to TRBD1. CDR1 SGHAT and CDR2 FQNNGV come from the germline V gene. This CDR3 comprises 16 residues. The V gene end was trimmed by 1 base and the J gene end by 0 bases; junction bases not matched to a gene: 5. The CDR3 loop is CASSLVGQDSSYEQYF. CDR3 DNA: TGTGCCAGCAGCTTAGTGGGACAGGATTCCTCCTACGAGCAGTACTTC.

The table lists this clonotype with a few counts. This chain joins TRBV6-5 and TRBJ2-7; D unresolved. This CDR3 region has 12 residues. Germline CDR1 MNHEY, CDR2 SVGAGI. V was shortened by 4 bases and J by 7 bases, with 11 bases between the two germline ends. The CDR3 nucleotides are TGTGCCAGCAGTTTTCCTATGGGGGAGCAGTACTTC. This sequence encodes CASSFPMGEQYF.

This clonotype was recorded many times. The chain couples TRBV4-3 to TRBJ1-4; D gene unclear. V was cut by 0 bases and J by 2 bases, with 13 bases left in between. CDR1 is LGHNA and CDR2 is YSLEER in the germline V gene. The CDR3 runs 17 residues. The CDR3 region has the DNA TGCGCCAGCAGCCAAGATGGGTTTGAGCATACTAATGAAAAACTGTTTTTT. Translated, it gives CASSQDGFEHTNEKLFF.

This rearrangement joins TRBV7-9 to TRBJ2-7; D is undetermined. The V gene's germline CDR1 is SEHNR and CDR2 FQNEAQ (reference sequence). The CDR3 is 13 residues long. The V end was cut by 3 bases, the J end by 6 bases, with 12 bases between. As DNA, the CDR3 is TGTGCCAGCAGCTTCTATGTGGCGGCCGAGCAGTACTTC. It encodes CASSFYVAAEQYF.

On this clonotype: At one end the junction does not follow the germline gene, possibly because of a read error. The chain links TRBV9 to TRBJ2-2; TRBD2 is a possible D gene (6 bases). Germline values: CDR1 SGDLS, CDR2 YYNGEE. The CDR3 contains 12 residues. In DNA, the CDR3 is TGTGCCAGCAGCGTAAGGGGCGGGGAGCGGTTTTTT. It is translated as CASSVRGGERFF.

This chain connects TRBV29-1 to TRBJ2-1; tentative D call: TRBD2 (6 bases). The CDR3 consists of 13 residues. The germline gives CDR1 SQVTM, CDR2 ANQGSEA. The germline V and J ends were trimmed by 7 bases and 2 bases, with 12 bases remaining between them. Here the CDR3 reads CSAWGETYNEQFF. The CDR3 nucleotides are TGCAGCGCATGGGGGGAAACCTACAATGAGCAGTTCTTC.

This clonotype showed up just a few times. The chain is built from TRBV28 and TRBJ2-3, with no clear D. Germline V gene data show CDR1 as MDHEN and CDR2 as SYDVKM. The CDR3 runs to 16 residues. V was shortened by 5 bases and J by 0 bases, with 15 bases between the two germline ends. This CDR3 reads CASSPPREASTDTQYF. As DNA, the CDR3 is TGTGCCAGCAGTCCCCCCCGAGAAGCTAGCACAGATACGCAGTATTTT.

The V gene is TRBV6-1, the J gene TRBJ2-5, with 7 positions matching TRBD2. The DNA end is a closer match to TRBJ2-7, so the J assignment may be wrong. Germline CDR1 and CDR2: MNHNS and SASEGT. The CDR3 sequence is 13 residues long. This CDR3 is CASSEGRGNEQYF. In DNA form, the CDR3 reads TGTGCCAGCAGTGAAGGGCGGGGGAACGAGCAGTACTTC.

This clonotype has just a few counts. The genes are TRBV9 and TRBJ2-3; D gene ambiguous. V dropped 2 bases and J dropped 6 bases, with 16 bases sitting between them. The CDR3 runs to 15 residues. The germline gives CDR1 SGDLS, CDR2 YYNGEE. The CDR3 loop reads CASSVQVQPVDTQYF. Here the CDR3 DNA reads TGTGCCAGCAGCGTGCAGGTACAGCCGGTCGATACGCAGTATTTT.

J is TRBJ1-5 and V is TRBV2; TRBD1 matches at 10 bases. Germline V CDR1 and CDR2: SNHLY, FYNNEI. The CDR3 spans 15 residues. The trim removed 4 bases at V and 7 bases at J, leaving 7 bases unmatched. CDR3 in DNA: TGTGCCAGCAGTGCGGACAGGGGGAGACGGCAGCCCCAGCATTTT. Protein product: CASSADRGRRQPQHF.

This clonotype showed up just a few times. The chain joins TRBV7-2 to TRBJ2-7, with D possibly matching TRBD1 (6 bases). Germline V gene sequence: CDR1 SGHTA, CDR2 FQGNSA. The CDR3 runs 17 residues. V lost 1 base and J 9 bases, leaving 25 bases between the germline ends. CDR3 sequence (DNA): TGTGCCAGCAGCTTAGGGTGGGGGCGTGGACAGCGCACGGGGCAGTACTTC. Amino acid sequence: CASSLGWGRGQRTGQYF.

The rearrangement joins TRBV25-1 to TRBJ1-4, with D possibly matching TRBD1 (5 bases). Trimming left V 1 base short and J 7 bases short, with 10 bases between. Germline V gene sequence: CDR1 MGHDK, CDR2 SYGVNS. This CDR3 has 14 amino acids. The CDR3 loop is CASSESRVSEKLFF. The CDR3 nucleotides are TGTGCCAGCAGTGAATCCAGGGTTTCTGAAAAACTGTTTTTT.

The genes are TRBV6-2 or TRBV6-3 and TRBJ2-7; D might be TRBD1 (7 bases). Germline CDR1 reads MNHEY; CDR2 reads SVGEGT. This CDR3 spans 15 amino acids. V dropped 6 bases and J dropped 7 bases, with 22 bases sitting between them. The CDR3 is CASRPTGDSYNEQYF. The CDR3 DNA reads as TGTGCCAGCAGACCTACAGGGGACTCCTACAATGAGCAGTACTTC.

This clonotype was counted between two and nine times. The V call is TRBV6-2 or TRBV6-3, the J call TRBJ2-3, with D maybe TRBD1 (5 bases). V lost 5 bases and J 9 bases, leaving 9 bases between the germline ends. The CDR3 is made up of 11 amino acids. CDR1 MNHEY and CDR2 SVGEGT come from the germline V gene. The CDR3 DNA is TGTGCCAGCAGTCAGGGTATGACGCAGTATTTT. It is translated as CASSQGMTQYF.

V gene TRBV14 combines with J gene TRBJ2-5; 7 positions agree with TRBD1. The J call may be in error: the DNA end matches TRBJ2-7 better. The CDR3 runs 13 residues. CDR1 is SGHDN, CDR2 FVKESK, per germline. Here the CDR3 DNA reads TGTGCCAGCAGCCACAGGGGGTCCGGCGAGCAGTACTTC. Amino acid sequence: CASSHRGSGEQYF.

The J gene is TRBJ1-1, the V gene TRBV5-6; no clear D gene. Germline V gives CDR1 SGHDT, CDR2 YYEEEE. The CDR3 is 14 residues long. The ends were cut back, 3 bases at V and 4 bases at J, with 13 bases in the middle. In nucleotides, the CDR3 is TGTGCCAGCAGCTGGAGCCAACTTGGCACTGAAGCTTTCTTT. It yields the protein CASSWSQLGTEAFF.

V and J are TRBV29-1 and TRBJ1-1; no clear D. CDR1 SQVTM and CDR2 ANQGSEA come from the germline V gene. V gave up 2 bases and J gave up 1 base, with 8 bases separating them. CDR3 length: 13 amino acids. Here the CDR3 reads CSVESDSNTEAFF. Written as DNA, the CDR3 is TGCAGCGTTGAATCTGACTCGAACACTGAAGCTTTCTTT. Full variable domain (missing parts from reference TRBV29-1 and TRBJ1-1): SAVISQKPSRDICQRGTSLTIQCQVDSQVTMMFWYRQQPGQSLTLIATANQGSEATYESGFVIDKFPISRPNLTFSTLTVSNMSPEDSSIYLCSVESDSNTEAFFGQGTRLTVV.

CDR3 coding DNA: TGTGCCAGCAGCTTAGATAGGCGGGACTATGGCTACACCTTC. As protein: CASSLDRRDYGYTF. V and J are TRBV11-2 and TRBJ1-2; D is uncertain. Trimming left V 0 bases short and J 3 bases short, with 8 bases between. Germline values: CDR1 SGHAT, CDR2 FQNNGV. The CDR3 length is 14 residues.

The chain couples TRBV10-1 to TRBJ1-2, with 7 bases identical to TRBD1. CDR3 size: 13 residues. Trimming took 5 bases from V and 7 from J; bases not matched to a gene: 7. Germline CDR1 reads WNHNN; CDR2 reads SYGVQD (reference sequence). The CDR3 sequence: CASSTDRDGGYTF. CDR3 in DNA: TGCGCCAGCAGTACCGACAGGGACGGTGGCTACACCTTC.

The chain carries TRBV6-2 or TRBV6-3 and TRBJ2-3; 11 bases are shared with TRBD2. This CDR3 is built from 13 residues. Germline values: CDR1 MNHEY, CDR2 SVGEGT. V gave up 6 bases and J gave up 4 bases; unmatched junction bases: 0. CDR3 sequence reads: CASRLAGADTQYF. The CDR3 bases are TGTGCCAGCAGACTAGCGGGAGCAGATACGCAGTATTTT.

The gene calls are TRBV7-2 and TRBJ2-5; a possible D gene is TRBD2 (6 bases). V was pared by 6 bases and J by 3 bases, with 11 bases between. Germline V gene lookup returns CDR1 SGHTA and CDR2 FQGNSA. The CDR3 is 13 amino acids. In DNA, the CDR3 is TGTGCCAGCAGTCTGGCTAGCGAAGAGACCCAGTACTTC. It translates to CASSLASEETQYF.

The chain uses TRBV5-1 and TRBJ1-1, with D hard to call. Trimming stripped 1 base from V and 4 bases from J, with 5 bases between. Germline V gene data show CDR1 as SGHRS and CDR2 as YFSETQ. CDR3 length equals 12 residues. This CDR3 reads CASSLLGTEAFF. The DNA for the CDR3 is TGCGCCAGCAGCTTGTTGGGCACTGAAGCTTTCTTT.

V is TRBV4-2 and J is TRBJ2-4; tentative D call: TRBD2 (5 bases). Germline V gene sequence: CDR1 LGHNA, CDR2 YNFKEQ. Trimming cost V 1 base and J 6 bases, with 13 bases left between them. The CDR3 contains 15 residues. The CDR3 bases are TGTGCCAGCAGCCAAGTTGAGGACGGAGGAAACATTCAGTACTTC. Residues: CASSQVEDGGNIQYF.

This clonotype was counted only a few times. This chain connects TRBV7-6 to TRBJ1-4; TRBD1 is a possible D gene (5 bases). V shed 5 bases and J shed 8 bases, with 15 bases lying between them. The CDR3 is made up of 14 amino acids. Germline CDR1 reads SGHVS; CDR2 reads FNYEAQ. CDR3 protein: CASSPGGIGEKLFF. DNA of the CDR3: TGTGCCAGCAGCCCCGGGGGGATAGGAGAAAAACTGTTTTTT.

In its sample, this clonotype was seen many times. The chain links TRBV7-2 to TRBJ1-1; 11 bases are a match to TRBD1. V lost 5 bases and J lost 13; bases outside the gene matches: 9. CDR1 SGHTA and CDR2 FQGNSA come from the germline V gene. This CDR3 is 13 amino acids long. The CDR3: CASSAPGQGEIFF. Here the CDR3 DNA reads TGTGCCAGCAGCGCTCCGGGACAGGGGGAGATTTTCTTT.